The 30 T cell receptor beta chains presented below share a single source sample, sequenced in a study of tumor-infiltrating lymphocytes in oesophageal squamous cell carcinoma. TCRdb redid the calling of the PCR reads with MiXCR, one entry per CDR3 protein. This table has 19,000 or so distinct CDR3 sequences, 40% appearing once. The sequenced material came from blood. The receptors come from a male donor with esophageal squamous cell carcinoma.

The rearrangement joins TRBV7-9 to TRBJ2-1; the match to TRBD2 covers 7 bases. CDR1 SEHNR and CDR2 FQNEAQ come from the germline V gene (reference sequence). Trimming cost V 4 bases and J 5 bases; bases outside gene matches: 14. This CDR3 has 17 amino acids. The CDR3 nucleotides are TGTGCCAGCAGCTCAACTCAACCGGGACTACCAAACAATGAGCAGTTCTTC. This gives the protein CASSSTQPGLPNNEQFF.

At least ten counts were recorded for this clonotype. The J gene is TRBJ1-3, the V gene TRBV12-3 or TRBV12-4; D remains ambiguous. The V gene lost 2 bases and the J gene lost 1 base, with 6 bases spanning the gap. The CDR3 has 14 residues. The CDR3 DNA reads TGTGCCAGCAGTTTACGGGGTTCTGGAAACACCATATATTTT. This translates into CASSLRGSGNTIYF.

CDR3: CASSLASRNTEAFF. The CDR3, as DNA: TGTGCCAGCAGCTTAGCTTCCAGGAACACTGAAGCTTTCTTT. The genes are TRBV7-9 and TRBJ1-1; no definite D call. The CDR3 covers 14 residues. CDR1 is SEHNR, CDR2 FQNEAQ, per germline (reference sequence). V was clipped by 0 bases and J by 1 base, with 6 bases between them.

This clonotype was recorded many times. The chain has TRBV5-6 and TRBJ2-7, with a weak D call TRBD2 (5 bases). The CDR3 is made up of 13 amino acids. Trimming stripped 4 bases from V and 0 bases from J, with 8 bases between. Germline CDR1 is SGHDT and CDR2 is YYEEEE. CDR3 DNA: TGTGCCAGCAGCCCGGGGATCTCCTACGAGCAGTACTTC. It specifies CASSPGISYEQYF.

This chain joins TRBV7-2 and TRBJ2-7, with D possibly being TRBD1 (7 bases). The J call may be in error: the DNA end matches TRBJ2-1 better. This CDR3 has 14 residues. CDR1 SGHTA and CDR2 FQGNSA come from the germline V gene. For the CDR3, the DNA is TGTGCCAGCAGCCCCAAGACAGGGAGGAATGAGCAGTTCTTC. Amino acid sequence: CASSPKTGRNEQFF.

To note about this clonotype: One junction end does not reproduce the germline sequence, and a read error may be involved. The chain joins TRBV7-2 to TRBJ2-4, with a possible D match to TRBD2 (6 bases). Per germline, CDR1 SGHTA and CDR2 FQGNSA. This CDR3 contains 13 residues. CDR3 DNA: TGTGCCAGCAGCCCCGGGGGAAATTCACCCCTCCACTTC. Translating it yields CASSPGGNSPLHF. Drawing the rest from reference TRBV7-2 and TRBJ2-4, the complete variable domain is GAGVSQSPSNKVTEKGKDVELRCDPISGHTALYWYRQSLGQGLEFLIYFQGNSAPDKSGLPSDRFSAERTGGSVSTLTIQRTQQEDSAVYLCASSPGGNSPLHFGAGTRLSVL.

This clonotype was found many times. A much more abundant neighbour one base away suggests this may be a read error. The chain carries TRBV24-1 and TRBJ2-5; the D is unclear. The CDR3 length is 13 residues. Germline CDR1 is KGHDR and CDR2 is SFDVKD. V shed 9 bases and J shed 11 bases, with 21 bases lying between them. In DNA form, the CDR3 reads TGTGCCACCTGCCGAGGATATAACAATGAGCAGTACTTC. This translates into CATCRGYNNEQYF.

The gene calls are TRBV27 and TRBJ1-6, with D perhaps matching TRBD1 (6 bases). Per the germline V gene, CDR1 is MNHEY and CDR2 is SMNVEV (reference sequence). CDR3 length: 14 amino acids. Trimming pared 2 bases from V and 10 bases from J, leaving 12 bases between. The CDR3 loop reads CASSLARGDSPLHF. Written as DNA, the CDR3 is TGTGCCAGCAGTTTAGCCAGGGGAGACTCACCCCTCCACTTT.

In its sample, this clonotype was seen many times. This is likely a read error, given that the CDR3 carries no conserved phenylalanine or tryptophan at its end. It is unclear where the CDR3 begins or ends on the DNA, so no DNA is shown, and the CDR3 is as TCRdb lists it. The gene calls are TRBV7-3 and TRBJ2-6; the table's D call of TRBD1 was not tested on the DNA. Including both end residues, the CDR3 is 8 amino acids long. Germline values: CDR1 SGHTA, CDR2 FQGTGA. Here the CDR3 reads CASSYPPS.

The V call is TRBV6-1, the J call TRBJ2-7; the D gene is possibly TRBD2 (5 bases). V dropped 5 bases and J dropped 2 bases, with 16 bases sitting between them. The germline gives CDR1 MNHNS, CDR2 SASEGT. The CDR3 is 15 amino acids. The CDR3 coding sequence is TGTGCCAGCAGTTATACGGGAAAATCGGCCTACGAGCAGTACTTC. Its protein product is CASSYTGKSAYEQYF.

In its sample, this clonotype ranks as medium-sized (0.01 to 0.1%). CDR3 DNA sequence: TGTGCCAGCAGTGCTCCCGGAGTGGGGGCGCCGGGGCAAGAGACCCAGTACTTC. Translated, it gives CASSAPGVGAPGQETQYF. This chain connects TRBV12-3 or TRBV12-4 to TRBJ2-5; D may be TRBD1 (6 bases). Trimming pared 5 bases from V and 2 bases from J, leaving 24 bases between. This CDR3 has 18 residues.

The rearrangement uses TRBV7-6 and TRBJ2-3; D might be TRBD1 (5 bases). In germline, CDR1 is SGHVS, CDR2 FNYEAQ. The length of the CDR3 is 13 residues. Trimming removed 4 bases from V and 2 bases from J, with 7 bases in between. CDR3 protein: CASSSGFTDTQYF. The CDR3 coding sequence is TGTGCCAGCAGCTCAGGGTTCACAGATACGCAGTATTTT.

The chain joins TRBV3-1 to TRBJ2-3, with D possibly matching TRBD2 (5 bases). Germline assignment: CDR1 LGHDT and CDR2 YNNKEL (reference sequence). Trimming left V 1 base short and J 0 bases short, with 11 bases between. The CDR3 sequence is 16 residues long. The CDR3 is CASSQADYFSTDTQYF. The CDR3 DNA reads TGTGCCAGCAGCCAAGCCGACTATTTTAGCACAGATACGCAGTATTTT.

This clonotype qualifies as medium-sized (0.01 to 0.1%). This sequence joins TRBV6-1 and TRBJ2-1, with D uncertain. The CDR3 loop spans 15 amino acids. The V end lost 3 bases, the J end lost 0 bases, and 9 bases lay between the germline ends. Germline lookup yields CDR1 MNHNS and CDR2 SASEGT. CDR3 region: CASSDWGGSYNEQFF. DNA of the CDR3: TGTGCCAGCAGTGATTGGGGTGGCTCCTACAATGAGCAGTTCTTC.

The chain uses TRBV20-1 and TRBJ2-1, with D possibly matching TRBD2 (6 bases). The CDR3 covers 14 residues. Germline lookup yields CDR1 DFQATT and CDR2 SNEGSKA (reference sequence). The ends were cut back, 6 bases at V and 6 bases at J, with 18 bases in the middle. The CDR3 protein is CSARTSSSANEQFF. In nucleotides, the CDR3 is TGCAGTGCCCGAACTAGCAGCAGCGCCAATGAGCAGTTCTTC.

About this clonotype itself: One end of the junction varies from germline; a read error may be responsible. The chain has TRBV12-3 or TRBV12-4 and TRBJ1-1, with a tentative D call TRBD1 (5 bases). The CDR3 runs to 15 residues. The CDR3 DNA reads TGTGCCAGCGGTCCTGGGGCTAGCGGGAGCCGCGAGCAGTACTTT. The encoded protein is CASGPGASGSREQYF.

This clonotype was detected ten times or more. The chain uses TRBV19 and TRBJ1-4; perhaps TRBD1 as D (5 bases). Trimming removed 5 bases at V and 4 bases at J, with 14 bases between. Germline CDR1 and CDR2: LNHDA and SQIVND (reference sequence). The CDR3 extends over 15 amino acids. DNA of the CDR3: TGTGCCAGTAGTGCCGGGGACGGAAGTAATGAAAAACTGTTTTTT. It encodes CASSAGDGSNEKLFF.

V and J are TRBV7-6 and TRBJ2-3, with 7 bases identical to TRBD2. V trimming: 1 base; J trimming: 2 bases; junction bases outside the gene matches: 3. Germline CDR1 reads SGHVS; CDR2 reads FNYEAQ. The CDR3 runs to 15 residues. DNA of the CDR3: TGTGCCAGCAGCTTAGGAGCGGGGTTCACAGATACGCAGTATTTT. Encoded protein: CASSLGAGFTDTQYF.

This clonotype has at least ten counts. The gene calls are TRBV12-3 or TRBV12-4 and TRBJ1-4, with a tentative D call TRBD1 (6 bases). This CDR3 contains 15 residues. V lost 6 bases and J lost 8, with 19 bases in between. This CDR3 is CASRPSQGLDEKLFF. CDR3 sequence (DNA): TGTGCCAGCAGACCTTCACAGGGTTTGGACGAAAAACTGTTTTTT.

The chain recombines TRBV11-1 with TRBJ2-1; D remains ambiguous. The length of the CDR3 is 14 residues. In germline, CDR1 is SGHAT, CDR2 FQDESV (reference sequence). V lost 5 bases and J lost 10, with 18 bases in between. CDR3 protein: CASSAVGSYSEQFF. The CDR3 bases are TGTGCCAGCAGCGCCGTAGGCTCCTACAGCGAGCAGTTCTTC.

This clonotype was detected a few times. This may arise from a read error, as a much more abundant clone is one base away. This rearrangement joins TRBV27 to TRBJ2-5; D unclear. The closer fit of TRBJ2-1 to the DNA end suggests the J call may be wrong. This CDR3 contains 15 residues. The germline CDR1 and CDR2 sequences are MNHEY and SMNVEV (reference sequence). CDR3 coding DNA: TGTGCCAGCAGTTTAAGCCAGAGCTTCTCCTACGAGCAGTTCTTC. Its translation is CASSLSQSFSYEQFF.

The rearrangement links TRBV19 to TRBJ2-1, with 8 bases lining up with TRBD2. CDR1 and CDR2 from the germline V gene are LNHDA and SQIVND (reference sequence). The CDR3 extends over 15 amino acids. The ends lost 3 bases at V and 10 bases at J; junction bases unmatched: 11. CDR3: CASSIVAGSSYEQFF. CDR3 in DNA: TGTGCCAGTAGTATTGTAGCGGGAAGCTCCTACGAGCAGTTCTTC.

The chain has TRBV28 and TRBJ2-3, with a weak D call TRBD2 (7 bases). The J call is doubtful: the DNA matches TRBJ2-1 better. Germline V lookup: CDR1 MDHEN, CDR2 SYDVKM. The CDR3 loop spans 15 amino acids. The CDR3: CATSWGGGLTDTQFF. CDR3 nucleotide sequence: TGTGCCACATCCTGGGGCGGGGGCCTCACAGATACGCAGTTCTTC.

In its sample, this clonotype ranks as medium-sized. The rearrangement uses TRBV11-2 and TRBJ1-1, with 7 bases fitting TRBD1. Trimming at V came to 2 bases and at J to 5 bases, leaving 14 bases not matched to a gene. Germline V gene data show CDR1 as SGHAT and CDR2 as FQNNGV. The CDR3 loop spans 17 amino acids. CDR3 sequence: CASSLLRHRGSRTEAFF. CDR3 bases: TGTGCCAGCAGCTTACTCCGGCACAGGGGATCTAGGACTGAAGCTTTCTTT.

Concerning this clonotype: The CDR3 does not close with the conserved phenylalanine or tryptophan, likely indicating a read error. The limits of the CDR3 on the DNA are not certain, so only TCRdb's listed CDR3 is given. This chain joins TRBV5-1 and TRBJ2-1; the table's D call, TRBD2, was not checked against the DNA. Germline V gene lookup returns CDR1 SGHRS and CDR2 YFSETQ. Ends included, the CDR3 has 8 residues. CDR3 loop: CASSTGLS.

Note on this clonotype: In this CDR3 the conserved last residue, phenylalanine or tryptophan, is missing, so a read error is likely. It is unclear where the CDR3 begins or ends on the DNA, so no DNA is shown, and the CDR3 is as TCRdb lists it. The rearrangement uses TRBV10-3 and TRBJ2-3; the table's D gene call, TRBD1, was not cross checked with the DNA. The CDR3 is 18 amino acids in total, end residues counted. The germline CDR1 and CDR2 sequences are ENHRY and SYGVKD. CDR3 amino acids: CAISEGGRGQVMATPSVR.

By sample share, this clonotype is medium-sized. The rearrangement links TRBV6-1 to TRBJ1-5, with TRBD1 matching over 9 bases. V lost 6 bases and J lost 2; bases outside the gene matches: 5. Per germline, CDR1 MNHNS and CDR2 SASEGT. The CDR3 is 15 amino acids. For the CDR3, the DNA is TGTGCCAGCAGACCAAGGACAGGGGGCAATCAGCCCCAGCATTTT. It specifies CASRPRTGGNQPQHF.

This clonotype was detected many times. This chain connects TRBV27 to TRBJ2-7, with D perhaps TRBD2 (5 bases). Germline CDR1 MNHEY, CDR2 SMNVEV (reference sequence). CDR3 length equals 14 residues. Trimming took 4 bases from V and 0 from J, leaving 10 bases between them. As DNA, the CDR3 is TGTGCCAGCAGTTCCGGGGAGAGCTCCTACGAGCAGTACTTC. This gives the protein CASSSGESSYEQYF.

This clonotype was seen repeatedly, ten times or more. This chain uses TRBV19 with TRBJ2-1; 8 bases are a match to TRBD2. Trimming cost V 7 bases and J 2 bases; bases outside gene matches: 16. There are 18 residues in the CDR3. Germline CDR1 is LNHDA and CDR2 is SQIVND (reference sequence). This CDR3 reads CASTSGRALAGPYNEQFF. The DNA for the CDR3 is TGTGCCAGTACCTCCGGTAGGGCTCTAGCGGGCCCCTACAATGAGCAGTTCTTC.

This clonotype appeared a few times. The rearrangement links TRBV18 to TRBJ1-5; D ambiguous. Germline V gene sequence: CDR1 KGHSH, CDR2 LQKENI. The CDR3 covers 13 residues. V lost 2 bases and J lost 7, with 9 bases in between. The CDR3 DNA reads as TGTGCCAGCTCACCAGGAGAAGAACAGCCCCAGCATTTT. This encodes CASSPGEEQPQHF.